This T cell receptor (beta chain) is drawn from a study of blood T cell repertoires in COVID-19. Overall study: Collection of acute and convalescent COVID-19 samples took place in the United States, Italy and Spain. From T cells, B-cell-depleted T cells, or PBMCs came the material, which was cDNA or gDNA.

As processed by the authors: Reference gene primer amplification gave nucleated cell count estimates. Data came from immunoSEQ multiplex PCR; TCRdb stores just in-frame clones and leaves some out. Clone size and V and J calls were adopted from that table, with D and trimming inferred from the DNA. The sample lists roughly 50,000 clones, more than 80% occurring once. CDR3 length: 17 residues. CDR1 is SGHRS, CDR2 YFSETQ, per germline. J gave up 4 bases and V 4 bases, and 6 bases lay outside the gene matches. The chain carries TRBV5-1 and TRBJ2-1, with 15 bases lining up with TRBD2. This TCR was sampled from a woman aged 60 to 75 with acute or convalescent COVID-19. The specimen sequenced was peripheral blood. CDR3 protein: CASSDSGTSGRYNEQFF. The CDR3 DNA is TGCGCCAGCAGCGATTCCGGGACTAGCGGGAGGTACAATGAGCAGTTCTTC.